A single sample gave rise to the 20 T cell receptor beta chains below, sequenced in a study of blood T cell repertoires in COVID-19. TCRdb keeps only in-frame clones here, not all; method: immunoSEQ multiplex PCR. The profile covers 25,000 to 35,000 clones, with about three quarters appearing a single time and 7% to 8.5% taken by the ten largest. The sequenced material came from peripheral blood. These TCRs come from a woman in her seventies with active or convalescent COVID-19.

The rearrangement joins TRBV5-6 to TRBJ2-2; 11 bases fit TRBD1. The CDR3 is made up of 16 amino acids. Per germline, CDR1 SGHDT and CDR2 YYEEEE. Germline trimming cut 4 bases from V and 6 bases from J; bases unmatched to any gene: 8. This CDR3 reads CASSPWGQGESGELFF. The CDR3 DNA follows: TGTGCCAGCAGCCCCTGGGGACAGGGGGAGTCCGGGGAGCTGTTTTTT. The variable domain in full, completed from reference TRBV5-6 and TRBJ2-2, reads DAGVTQSPTHLIKTRGQQVTLRCSPKSGHDTVSWYQQALGQGPQFIFQYYEEEERQRGNFPDRFSGHQFPNYSSELNVNALLLGDSALYLCASSPWGQGESGELFFGEGSRLTVL.

This sequence joins TRBV7-9 and TRBJ2-3, with 8 bases lining up with TRBD1. V lost 2 bases and J lost 3; bases outside the gene matches: 13. The CDR3 has 18 amino acids. The germline gives CDR1 SEHNR, CDR2 FQNEAQ (reference sequence). CDR3 loop: CASSLPPQIRDRTDTQYF. The CDR3 region has the DNA TGTGCCAGCAGCTTACCACCTCAAATTAGGGACAGGACAGATACGCAGTATTTT.

This chain connects TRBV4-1 to TRBJ1-5, with TRBD1 as a possible D gene (6 bases). V was pared by 4 bases and J by 6 bases, with 19 bases between. This CDR3 is 16 amino acids long. CDR1 is MGHRA and CDR2 is YSYEKL in the germline V gene. The CDR3 loop is CASSRDLGGFFQPQHF. The CDR3 DNA sequence: TGCGCCAGCAGCCGGGACCTAGGGGGATTTTTTCAGCCCCAGCATTTT.

The rearrangement links TRBV9 to TRBJ1-1; 8 bases agree with TRBD1. The CDR3 length is 13 residues. From germline, CDR1 is SGDLS and CDR2 YYNGEE. V shed 0 bases, J shed 5 bases, and the junction held 0 bases outside the gene matches. DNA of the CDR3: TGTGCCAGCAGCGTAGACAGGGGGACTGAAGCTTTCTTT. Translation: CASSVDRGTEAFF.

CDR3: CSASRSGGMYNEQFF. The CDR3, as DNA: TGCAGTGCTAGTCGGTCGGGGGGGATGTACAATGAGCAGTTCTTC. The V call is TRBV20-1, the J call TRBJ2-1, with 8 bases aligning to TRBD2. The ends lost 3 bases at V and 4 bases at J; junction bases unmatched: 8. This CDR3 has 15 residues. Germline loops: CDR1 DFQATT, CDR2 SNEGSKA (reference sequence).

The genes are TRBV4-3 and TRBJ2-7; D is perhaps TRBD1 (5 bases). Germline V CDR1 and CDR2: LGHNA, YSLEER. The V gene lost 1 base and the J gene lost 3 bases, with 16 bases spanning the gap. The CDR3 is 16 amino acids. CDR3 in DNA: TGCGCCAGCAGCCAAGCCCTGGGGCACAGGAGCTACGAGCAGTACTTC. Its protein is CASSQALGHRSYEQYF.

The chain links TRBV27 to TRBJ2-5; 8 bases line up with TRBD2. The V gene end was trimmed by 6 bases and the J gene end by 4 bases; junction bases not matched to a gene: 10. CDR3 length: 15 residues. Germline V gene sequence: CDR1 MNHEY, CDR2 SMNVEV (reference sequence). Here the CDR3 DNA reads TGTGCCAGCAGCTTCACGGGGGGGCGGGGAGAGACCCAGTACTTC. Amino acids: CASSFTGGRGETQYF.

The chain is built from TRBV15 and TRBJ2-4; 13 bases agree with TRBD2. The germline gives CDR1 LNHNV, CDR2 YYDKDF (reference sequence). Unmatched junction bases numbered 9, after V lost 0 bases and J lost 1 base. The CDR3 totals 20 residues. This chain's CDR3 is CATSRDKLAGGLGAKNIQYF. The CDR3 coding sequence is TGTGCCACCAGCAGAGATAAACTAGCGGGAGGGTTGGGGGCCAAAAACATTCAGTACTTC.

This chain links TRBV9 with TRBJ1-1; D is perhaps TRBD1 (6 bases). CDR1 is SGDLS and CDR2 is YYNGEE in the germline V gene. This CDR3 region has 13 residues. With 3 bases removed from V and 9 bases from J, the gap between germline ends came to 15 bases. CDR3 nucleotides: TGTGCCAGCAGCGGTCCCCGACAGGAAAAAGCTTTCTTT. Translating it yields CASSGPRQEKAFF.

This clone was counted only a few times. The chain uses TRBV19 and TRBJ2-7, with 8 bases matching TRBD1. The CDR3 contains 15 residues. The V segment lost 7 bases and the J segment 3 bases; nucleotides outside the gene matches: 11. From germline, CDR1 is LNHDA and CDR2 SQIVND (reference sequence). The CDR3 DNA follows: TGTGCCAGTAAGGTTGGGCAGGGGGCTATCTACGAGCAGTACTTC. It encodes CASKVGQGAIYEQYF. The full variable domain, completed using reference TRBV19 and TRBJ2-7, is DGGITQSPKYLFRKEGQNVTLSCEQNLNHDAMYWYRQDPGQGLRLIYYSQIVNDFQKGDIAEGYSVSREKKESFPLTVTSAQKNPTAFYLCASKVGQGAIYEQYFGPGTRLTVT.

The CDR3 DNA follows: TGTGCCAGCTCAGAGACAGGGGACCCCCTCTATGGCTACACCTTC. Its translation: CASSETGDPLYGYTF. The chain employs TRBV18 and TRBJ1-2, with 8 nucleotides matching TRBD1. J was trimmed by 4 bases and V by 5 bases; bases with no gene match: 9. The CDR3 consists of 15 residues. Germline CDR1 and CDR2: KGHSH and LQKENI.

V and J are TRBV5-6 and TRBJ2-3, with TRBD1 as a possible D gene (5 bases). V was cut by 0 bases and J by 5 bases, with 13 bases left in between. In germline, CDR1 is SGHDT, CDR2 YYEEEE. This CDR3 region has 15 residues. This chain's CDR3 is CASSLGAQDVDTQYF. In nucleotides, the CDR3 is TGTGCCAGCAGCTTGGGTGCACAGGACGTAGATACGCAGTATTTT.

V usage is TRBV5-1 and J usage is TRBJ1-4; perhaps TRBD1 as D (5 bases). CDR3 length: 16 amino acids. Trimming removed 2 bases at V and 8 bases at J, with 19 bases between. Per germline, CDR1 SGHRS and CDR2 YFSETQ. The CDR3 loop is CASSLGGGEALEKLFF. In DNA, the CDR3 is TGCGCCAGCAGCTTAGGAGGAGGGGAGGCCTTGGAAAAACTGTTTTTT.

The V gene is TRBV25-1, the J gene TRBJ1-1; D remains ambiguous. The V end was cut by 10 bases, the J end by 1 base, with 7 bases between. Germline V lookup: CDR1 MGHDK, CDR2 SYGVNS. The CDR3 loop spans 11 amino acids. CDR3 protein: CATLGNTEAFF. In nucleotides, the CDR3 is TGTGCCACCCTAGGGAACACTGAAGCTTTCTTT.

The chain links TRBV6-6 to TRBJ2-7; 8 nucleotides align to TRBD2. The CDR3 loop spans 14 amino acids. In germline, CDR1 is MNHNY, CDR2 SVGAGI (reference sequence). The trim removed 6 bases at V and 4 bases at J, leaving 8 bases unmatched. The CDR3 protein is CASSTGLGGYEQYF. The CDR3 DNA follows: TGTGCCAGCAGCACGGGACTAGGGGGGTACGAGCAGTACTTC.

The rearrangement uses TRBV3-1 (or the pseudogene TRBV3-2) and TRBJ1-1; 9 positions agree with TRBD1. The V and J ends lost 1 base and 1 base, in that order; junction bases with no gene match: 7. The length of the CDR3 is 17 residues. Germline V gene sequence: CDR1 LGHDT, CDR2 YNNKEL (reference sequence). DNA of the CDR3: TGTGCCAGCAGCCAAGTCGGGACAGGGATGGAGAACACTGAAGCTTTCTTT. This codes for CASSQVGTGMENTEAFF.

This clone came up once. The rearrangement links TRBV6-5 to TRBJ2-7, with D possibly matching TRBD2 (6 bases). CDR1 is MNHEY and CDR2 is SVGAGI in the germline V gene. The length of the CDR3 is 14 residues. Trimming removed 2 bases from V and 4 bases from J, with 12 bases in between. CDR3 protein: CASSYRPGVYEQYF. CDR3 nucleotide sequence: TGTGCCAGCAGTTACCGACCGGGAGTTTACGAGCAGTACTTC.

This rearrangement joins TRBV5-1 to TRBJ1-2; the match to TRBD1 covers 9 bases. The CDR3 is 14 residues long. CDR1 and CDR2 (germline): SGHRS, YFSETQ. V lost 4 bases to trimming and J lost 3 bases; unmatched junction nucleotides: 4. Here the CDR3 DNA reads TGCGCCAGCAGCCCGGGGGACAGGGACTATGGCTACACCTTC. It specifies CASSPGDRDYGYTF.

This clone showed up just a few times. The chain is built from TRBV28 and TRBJ1-5, with TRBD1 as a possible D gene (5 bases). Trimming pared 7 bases from V and 6 bases from J, leaving 16 bases between. CDR1 and CDR2 (germline): MDHEN, SYDVKM. CDR3 length: 14 residues. The CDR3 loop reads CASTRRGGAQPQHF. In DNA, the CDR3 is TGTGCCAGCACCCGACGGGGGGGAGCTCAGCCCCAGCATTTT.

The chain employs TRBV7-8 and TRBJ1-6; possible D gene TRBD1, 6 bases. Trimming took off 5 bases at V and 7 bases at J, with 9 bases between the two ends. The CDR3 extends over 13 amino acids. In germline, CDR1 is SGHVS, CDR2 FQNEAQ. DNA for the CDR3: TGTGCCAGCAGCCAAACAGGGAATTCACCCCTCCACTTT. Amino acid sequence: CASSQTGNSPLHF.